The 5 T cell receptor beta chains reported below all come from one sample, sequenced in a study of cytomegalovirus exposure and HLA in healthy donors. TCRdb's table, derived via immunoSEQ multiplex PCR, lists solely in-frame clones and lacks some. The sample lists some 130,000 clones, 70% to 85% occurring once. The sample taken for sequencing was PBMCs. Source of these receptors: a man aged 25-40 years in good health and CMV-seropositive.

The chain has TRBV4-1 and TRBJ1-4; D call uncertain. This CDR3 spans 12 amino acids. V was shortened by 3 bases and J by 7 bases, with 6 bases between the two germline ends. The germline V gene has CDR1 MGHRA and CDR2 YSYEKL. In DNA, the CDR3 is TGCGCCAGCAGCCAGACTGGTGAAAAACTGTTTTTT. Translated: CASSQTGEKLFF.

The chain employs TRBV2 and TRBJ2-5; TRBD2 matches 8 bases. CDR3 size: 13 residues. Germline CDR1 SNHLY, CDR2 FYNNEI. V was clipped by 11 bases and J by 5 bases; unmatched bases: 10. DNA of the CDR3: TGTGCCCACCGGGGGGGGGTAATGGAGACCCAGTACTTC. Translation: CAHRGGVMETQYF.

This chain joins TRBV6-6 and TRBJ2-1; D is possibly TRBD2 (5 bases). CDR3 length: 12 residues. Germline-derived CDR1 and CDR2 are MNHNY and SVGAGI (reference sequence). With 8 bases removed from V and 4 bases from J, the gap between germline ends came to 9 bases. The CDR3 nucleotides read TGTGCCAGCGCCCAGCGGTACAATGAGCAGTTCTTC. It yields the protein CASAQRYNEQFF.

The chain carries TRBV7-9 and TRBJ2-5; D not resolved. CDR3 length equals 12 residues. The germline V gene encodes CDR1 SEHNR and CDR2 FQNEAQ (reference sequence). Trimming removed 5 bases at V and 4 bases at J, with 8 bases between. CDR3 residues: CASSRLSETQYF. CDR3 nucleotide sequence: TGTGCCAGCAGCCGCCTATCAGAGACCCAGTACTTC.

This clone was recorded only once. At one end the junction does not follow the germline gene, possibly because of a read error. The CDR3 sequence is CASSAETATYHF. The CDR3 bases are TGTGCCAGCAGCGCTGAGACAGCGACTTACCATTTC. The chain couples TRBV2 to TRBJ2-7, with a tentative D call TRBD1 (5 bases). This CDR3 has 12 amino acids. The germline V gene encodes CDR1 SNHLY and CDR2 FYNNEI.